This TCR beta chain was captured in a study of shared clonotypes between healthy human individuals. Study conclusions and caveats: Lower generation probabilities were found for non-shared clonotypes than for those shared by all four donors.

On this clone itself: Its specificity is not known.

TCRdb's copy holds only in-frame clones and misses some; the assay was immunoSEQ multiplex PCR. The table has some 2 million clones, less than 95% seen once. Germline assignment: CDR1 LNHDA and CDR2 SQIVND (reference sequence). The CDR3 is 15 residues long. The V segment lost 5 bases and the J segment 4 bases; nucleotides outside the gene matches: 11. The naive CD8 population came from CD45RO-negative cells selected for CCR7, without terminally differentiated effector memory CD45RA+ cells. The source material was naive CD8+ T cells sorted from blood. The origin of this receptor is a man aged 18 to 29 in good health. The rearrangement links TRBV19 to TRBJ2-7, with 7 bases matching TRBD1. CDR3 DNA: TGTGCCAGTAGTGTCGCGCCGGGACAGTCTTACGAGCAGTACTTC. Its translation: CASSVAPGQSYEQYF. The full variable domain, with the rest looked up from reference TRBV19 and TRBJ2-7, is DGGITQSPKYLFRKEGQNVTLSCEQNLNHDAMYWYRQDPGQGLRLIYYSQIVNDFQKGDIAEGYSVSREKKESFPLTVTSAQKNPTAFYLCASSVAPGQSYEQYFGPGTRLTVT.